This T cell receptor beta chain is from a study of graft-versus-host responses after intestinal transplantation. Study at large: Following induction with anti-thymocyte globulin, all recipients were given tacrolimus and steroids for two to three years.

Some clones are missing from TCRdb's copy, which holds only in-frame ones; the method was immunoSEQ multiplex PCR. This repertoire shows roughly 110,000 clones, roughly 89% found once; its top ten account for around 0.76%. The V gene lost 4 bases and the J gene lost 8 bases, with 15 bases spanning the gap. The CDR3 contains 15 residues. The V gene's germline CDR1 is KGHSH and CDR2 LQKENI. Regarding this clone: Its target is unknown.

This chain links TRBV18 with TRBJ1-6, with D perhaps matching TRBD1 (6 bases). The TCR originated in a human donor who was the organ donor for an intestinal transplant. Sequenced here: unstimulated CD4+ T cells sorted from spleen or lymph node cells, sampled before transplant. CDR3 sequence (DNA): TGTGCCAGCTCACTGGACAGATCCTCCCATTCACCCCTCCACTTT. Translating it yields CASSLDRSSHSPLHF.